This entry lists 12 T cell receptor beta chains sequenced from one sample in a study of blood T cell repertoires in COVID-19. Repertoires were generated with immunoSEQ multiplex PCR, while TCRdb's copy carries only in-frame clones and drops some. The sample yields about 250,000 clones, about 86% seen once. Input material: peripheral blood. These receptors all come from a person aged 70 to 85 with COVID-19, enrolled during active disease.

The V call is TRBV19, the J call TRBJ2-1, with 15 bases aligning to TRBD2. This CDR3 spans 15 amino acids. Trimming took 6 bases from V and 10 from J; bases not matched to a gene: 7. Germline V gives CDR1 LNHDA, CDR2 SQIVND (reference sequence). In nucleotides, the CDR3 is TGTGCCAGTAGCCCGGGACTAGCGGGGGGTCACGAGCAGTTCTTC. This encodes CASSPGLAGGHEQFF.

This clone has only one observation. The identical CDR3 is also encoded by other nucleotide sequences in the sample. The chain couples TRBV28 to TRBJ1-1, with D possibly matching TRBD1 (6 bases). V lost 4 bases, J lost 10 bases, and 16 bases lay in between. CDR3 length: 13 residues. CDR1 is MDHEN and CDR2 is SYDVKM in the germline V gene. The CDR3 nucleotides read TGTGCCAGCAGTTCGGGGGGGAGGGGGGCAGCTTTCTTT. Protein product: CASSSGGRGAAFF.

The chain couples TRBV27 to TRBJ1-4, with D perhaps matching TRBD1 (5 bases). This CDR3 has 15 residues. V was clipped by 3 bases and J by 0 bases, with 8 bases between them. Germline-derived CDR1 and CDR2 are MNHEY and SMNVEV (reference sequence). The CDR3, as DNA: TGTGCCAGCAGTTTCCTGACAGCAACTAATGAAAAACTGTTTTTT. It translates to CASSFLTATNEKLFF.

The DNA for the CDR3 is TGTGCCAGCAGCTCTTTAGGACTAGTGAACACCGGGGAGCTGTTTTTT. This encodes CASSSLGLVNTGELFF. This chain joins TRBV7-8 and TRBJ2-2; TRBD2 aligns across 7 bases. V was clipped by 4 bases and J by 1 base; unmatched bases: 6. The length of the CDR3 is 16 residues. Germline lookup yields CDR1 SGHVS and CDR2 FQNEAQ.

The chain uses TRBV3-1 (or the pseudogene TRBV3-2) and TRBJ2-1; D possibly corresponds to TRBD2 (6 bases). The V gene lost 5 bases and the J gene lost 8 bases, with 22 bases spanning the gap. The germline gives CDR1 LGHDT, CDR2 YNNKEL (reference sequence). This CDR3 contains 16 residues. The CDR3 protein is CASSSLLAALGDEQFF. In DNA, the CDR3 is TGTGCCAGCAGCTCTTTACTAGCAGCACTAGGGGATGAGCAGTTCTTC.

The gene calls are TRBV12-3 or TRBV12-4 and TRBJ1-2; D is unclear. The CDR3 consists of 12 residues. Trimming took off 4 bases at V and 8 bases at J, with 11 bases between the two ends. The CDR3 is CASSSGILGYTF. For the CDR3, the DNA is TGTGCCAGCAGTTCGGGGATTTTGGGCTACACCTTC.

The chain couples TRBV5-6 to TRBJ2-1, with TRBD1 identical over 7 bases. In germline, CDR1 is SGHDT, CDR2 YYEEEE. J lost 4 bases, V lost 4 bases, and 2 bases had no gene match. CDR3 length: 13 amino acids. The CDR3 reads CASSGTVYNEQFF. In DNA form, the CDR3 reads TGTGCCAGCAGCGGGACAGTTTACAATGAGCAGTTCTTC.

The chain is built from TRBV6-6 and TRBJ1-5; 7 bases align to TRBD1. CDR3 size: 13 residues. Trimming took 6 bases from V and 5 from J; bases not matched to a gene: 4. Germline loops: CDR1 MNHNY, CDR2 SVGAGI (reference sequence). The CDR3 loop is CASRGQDHQPQHF. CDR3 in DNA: TGTGCCAGCAGAGGACAGGATCATCAGCCCCAGCATTTT.

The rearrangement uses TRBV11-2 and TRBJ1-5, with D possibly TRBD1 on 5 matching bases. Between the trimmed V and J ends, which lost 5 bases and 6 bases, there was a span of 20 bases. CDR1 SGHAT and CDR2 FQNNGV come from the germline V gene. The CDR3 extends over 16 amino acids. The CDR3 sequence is CASSAGKGMKVQPQHF. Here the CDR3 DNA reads TGTGCCAGCAGCGCGGGGAAGGGGATGAAGGTTCAGCCCCAGCATTTT.

The DNA for the CDR3 is TGTGCCAGCAGTGAAGGGACAGGGGGCACTAATGAAAAACTGTTTTTT. It codes for CASSEGTGGTNEKLFF. The J gene is TRBJ1-4, the V gene TRBV2, with 11 bases identical to TRBD1. The V gene's germline CDR1 is SNHLY and CDR2 FYNNEI. This CDR3 has 16 amino acids. Trimming removed 1 base from V and 2 bases from J; junction bases left unmatched: 0.

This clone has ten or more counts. CDR3 sequence: CASRGPREMGTDTQYF. CDR3 DNA: TGTGCCAGCAGGGGCCCTAGGGAGATGGGGACAGATACGCAGTATTTT. This chain links TRBV28 with TRBJ2-3; D may be TRBD2 (5 bases). Germline V gives CDR1 MDHEN, CDR2 SYDVKM. CDR3 length: 16 amino acids. The ends were cut back, 6 bases at V and 3 bases at J, with 19 bases in the middle. The full variable domain, in which reference TRBV28 and TRBJ2-3 provide the parts outside the CDR3, is DVKVTQSSRYLVKRTGEKVFLECVQDMDHENMFWYRQDPGLGLRLIYFSYDVKMKEKGDIPEGYSVSREKKERFSLILESASTNQTSMYLCASRGPREMGTDTQYFGPGTRLTVL.

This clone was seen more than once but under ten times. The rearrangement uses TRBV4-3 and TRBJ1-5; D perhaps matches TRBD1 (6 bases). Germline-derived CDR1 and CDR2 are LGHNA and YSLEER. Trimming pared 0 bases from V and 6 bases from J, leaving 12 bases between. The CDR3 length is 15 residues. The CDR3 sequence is CASSQEATGGQPQHF. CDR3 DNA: TGCGCCAGCAGCCAAGAAGCGACAGGTGGTCAGCCCCAGCATTTT.